Listed here are 32 T cell receptor beta chains from one sample, sequenced in a study of identifying expanded T cells in peripheral blood. Profiled with immunoSEQ multiplex PCR; TCRdb holds only in-frame clones, not every one. The sample consists of roughly 100,000 clones, roughly 90% of them appearing once. What was sequenced was blood. These receptors were taken from a person aged 18 to 70 in good health.

This chain links TRBV7-9 with TRBJ1-2; D ambiguous. V was pared by 5 bases and J by 2 bases, with 27 bases between. The germline CDR1 and CDR2 sequences are SEHNR and FQNEAQ (reference sequence). The CDR3 is made up of 19 amino acids. CDR3 region: CASSLQQRNAFLLNYGYTF. The CDR3 DNA is TGTGCCAGCAGCCTACAACAGAGGAACGCATTTTTATTAAACTATGGCTACACCTTC.

The chain has TRBV7-6 and TRBJ2-7; a possible D gene is TRBD2 (5 bases). Trimming shortened V by 0 bases and J by 1 base, and 7 bases separated the two germline ends. Germline CDR1 reads SGHVS; CDR2 reads FNYEAQ. This CDR3 region has 14 residues. The DNA of the CDR3 is TGTGCCAGCAGCTTAGCGGCGGGTTCCTACGAGCAGTACTTC. This codes for CASSLAAGSYEQYF.

The chain recombines TRBV6-7 with TRBJ1-4; D not certain. TRBV6-7 is an ORF for which the function is uncertain. The V gene lost 6 bases and the J gene lost 8 bases, with 19 bases spanning the gap. This CDR3 is built from 15 residues. The CDR3 DNA reads TGTGCCAGCAGCCCCTGGGCAAGGGAAGTAGAAAAACTGTTTTTT. Translation: CASSPWAREVEKLFF.

This clone appeared a single time. V and J are TRBV9 and TRBJ2-6; 8 nucleotides match TRBD1. The CDR3 is made up of 17 amino acids. The germline V gene encodes CDR1 SGDLS and CDR2 YYNGEE. The V segment lost 4 bases and the J segment 0 bases; nucleotides outside the gene matches: 6. CDR3 amino acids: CASSRDRSRSGANVLTF. The CDR3 DNA sequence: TGTGCCAGCAGCCGGGACAGGTCTCGCTCTGGGGCCAACGTCCTGACTTTC.

This clone appeared a single time. The V gene is TRBV30, the J gene TRBJ2-7; 10 bases map to TRBD2. Trimming at V came to 2 bases and at J to 4 bases, leaving 5 bases not matched to a gene. Germline V gene sequence: CDR1 GTSNPN, CDR2 SVGIG (reference sequence). This CDR3 is built from 14 residues. CDR3 sequence reads: CAWSFSGGIYEQYF. The CDR3 DNA reads TGTGCCTGGAGTTTTAGCGGGGGGATATACGAGCAGTACTTC.

This chain links TRBV7-2 with TRBJ1-2; 8 bases align to TRBD1. This CDR3 has 16 residues. CDR1 is SGHTA, CDR2 FQGNSA, per germline. The V segment lost 1 base and the J segment 4 bases; nucleotides outside the gene matches: 8. CDR3 in DNA: TGTGCCAGCAGCTTAGTGGACAGGGCCTTATTCTATGGCTACACCTTC. Translation gives CASSLVDRALFYGYTF.

This chain joins TRBV27 and TRBJ1-5; D remains ambiguous. Germline lookup yields CDR1 MNHEY and CDR2 SMNVEV (reference sequence). The CDR3 sequence is 16 residues long. The V gene lost 3 bases and the J gene lost 2 bases, with 14 bases spanning the gap. DNA of the CDR3: TGTGCCAGCAGTTTTTTTCCACTACGCGGCAATCAGCCCCAGCATTTT. Amino acid sequence: CASSFFPLRGNQPQHF.

The J gene is TRBJ1-2, the V gene TRBV15; possible D gene TRBD1, 5 bases. Germline CDR1 is LNHNV and CDR2 is YYDKDF (reference sequence). The CDR3 is 16 amino acids. The V and J ends lost 1 base and 0 bases respectively, with 12 bases between them. The chain's CDR3 is CATSRVGDRANYGYTF. The DNA of the CDR3 is TGTGCCACCAGCAGAGTTGGCGACAGAGCTAACTATGGCTACACCTTC.

By frequency in the sample, this clone is medium-sized. The chain is built from TRBV18 and TRBJ1-2, with 9 bases lining up with TRBD1. The CDR3 sequence is 12 residues long. Germline values: CDR1 KGHSH, CDR2 LQKENI. With 4 bases clipped from V and 13 bases from J, the junction kept 7 bases outside the gene matches. CDR3 residues: CASSLGDRAGTF. Written as DNA, the CDR3 is TGTGCCAGCTCACTAGGGGACAGGGCCGGCACCTTC.

The CDR3 sequence: CASSQQGATQYF. CDR3 DNA: TGTGCCAGCAGCCAACAGGGGGCAACGCAGTATTTT. The rearrangement uses TRBV14 and TRBJ2-3; 8 positions match TRBD1. Germline V lookup: CDR1 SGHDN, CDR2 FVKESK. The CDR3 contains 12 residues. With 2 bases clipped from V and 9 bases from J, the junction kept 1 base outside the gene matches.

V usage is TRBV7-2 and J usage is TRBJ1-4; D is undetermined. Germline V gives CDR1 SGHTA, CDR2 FQGNSA. The V end was cut by 5 bases, the J end by 4 bases, with 8 bases between. The CDR3 extends over 13 amino acids. The CDR3 coding sequence is TGTGCCAGCAGCATAAGACATAATGAAAAACTGTTTTTT. Its translation is CASSIRHNEKLFF.

This chain connects TRBV5-1 to TRBJ2-1, with D maybe TRBD2 (6 bases). CDR1 and CDR2 from the germline V gene are SGHRS and YFSETQ. The CDR3 totals 14 residues. V dropped 6 bases and J dropped 3 bases, with 13 bases sitting between them. The CDR3 sequence is CASTIRGGYNEQFF. The CDR3 nucleotides read TGCGCCAGCACGATCCGGGGAGGCTACAATGAGCAGTTCTTC.

CDR3 in DNA: TGTGCCTGGAGTGGGGGGGACAATCAGCCCCAGCATTTT. Its translation is CAWSGGDNQPQHF. The chain has TRBV30 and TRBJ1-5, with D possibly matching TRBD1 (5 bases). Germline V gives CDR1 GTSNPN, CDR2 SVGIG (reference sequence). The length of the CDR3 is 13 residues. The V end was cut by 1 base, the J end by 3 bases, with 7 bases between. Drawing the rest from reference TRBV30 and TRBJ1-5, the complete variable domain is SQTIHQWPATLVQPVGSPLSLECTVEGTSNPNLYWYRQAAGRGLQLLFYSVGIGQISSEVPQNLSASRPQDRQFILSSKKLLLSDSGFYLCAWSGGDNQPQHFGDGTRLSIL.

The chain combines TRBV6-4 with TRBJ2-7, with 12 bases aligning to TRBD2. The CDR3 covers 17 residues. Trimming removed 1 base from V and 2 bases from J; junction bases left unmatched: 6. The V gene's germline CDR1 is MRHNA and CDR2 SNTAGT. The CDR3 here is CASSDFRLAGDTYEQYF. CDR3 in DNA: TGTGCCAGCAGTGACTTTAGACTAGCGGGAGATACCTACGAGCAGTACTTC.

This clone has a single count. The chain joins TRBV2 to TRBJ2-3; TRBD2 might be the D (6 bases). The CDR3 is 14 residues long. Germline CDR1 SNHLY, CDR2 FYNNEI. V was pared by 6 bases and J by 5 bases, with 15 bases between. The CDR3 here is CASRVGGRGDTQYF. In DNA, the CDR3 is TGTGCCAGCAGAGTCGGGGGACGGGGAGATACGCAGTATTTT.

The J gene is TRBJ2-2, the V gene TRBV7-2; TRBD2 might be the D (6 bases). V lost 0 bases and J lost 5, with 13 bases in between. CDR3 length: 16 residues. Germline assignment: CDR1 SGHTA and CDR2 FQGNSA. Written as DNA, the CDR3 is TGTGCCAGCAGCTTAGCACAAAACCGGGGGACCGGGGAGCTGTTTTTT. Its protein product is CASSLAQNRGTGELFF.

The rearrangement joins TRBV7-2 to TRBJ1-2, with D possibly TRBD1 on 5 matching bases. V was pared by 1 base and J by 3 bases, with 6 bases between. The CDR3 spans 13 residues. The germline V gene encodes CDR1 SGHTA and CDR2 FQGNSA. The CDR3 region is CASSLGQHYGYTF. The CDR3 DNA reads TGTGCCAGCAGCTTAGGACAGCACTATGGCTACACCTTC. The entire variable domain, with the rest obtained from reference TRBV7-2 and TRBJ1-2, is as follows: GAGVSQSPSNKVTEKGKDVELRCDPISGHTALYWYRQSLGQGLEFLIYFQGNSAPDKSGLPSDRFSAERTGGSVSTLTIQRTQQEDSAVYLCASSLGQHYGYTFGSGTRLTVV.

The V gene is TRBV29-1, the J gene TRBJ2-5, with 10 bases fitting TRBD2. V shed 7 bases and J 4 bases; nucleotides not matched to a gene: 9. There are 14 residues in the CDR3. CDR1 and CDR2 from the germline V gene are SQVTM and ANQGSEA. The CDR3 DNA reads TGCAGCGCCCTGGCAGCGGGGGGGCTAGAGACCCAGTACTTC. Translating gives CSALAAGGLETQYF.

This sequence joins TRBV11-2 and TRBJ2-7, with D maybe TRBD1 (5 bases). Deletions cut 5 bases from V and 7 bases from J, with 15 bases between. The CDR3 consists of 13 residues. From germline, CDR1 is SGHAT and CDR2 FQNNGV. In DNA, the CDR3 is TGTGCCAGCAGCCTAGGGGCATTTGGAGAGCAGTACTTC. Translating gives CASSLGAFGEQYF.

The V gene is TRBV27, the J gene TRBJ2-1, with 8 positions matching TRBD2. Germline V CDR1 and CDR2: MNHEY, SMNVEV (reference sequence). V dropped 6 bases and J dropped 9; count of bases not matched to a gene: 16. The CDR3 runs to 16 residues. The CDR3 DNA follows: TGTGCCAGCAGCCCCAGCGGCCGGCGGGAGGCGGCTGAGCAGTTCTTC. This codes for CASSPSGRREAAEQFF.

The chain links TRBV6-5 to TRBJ1-2; D perhaps matches TRBD1 (5 bases). There are 13 residues in the CDR3. Between the trimmed V and J ends, which lost 8 bases and 3 bases, there was a span of 13 bases. Per the germline V gene, CDR1 is MNHEY and CDR2 is SVGAGI. The CDR3: CASDSEQDYGYTF. The CDR3 coding sequence is TGTGCCAGCGATTCCGAACAGGACTATGGCTACACCTTC.

The V gene is TRBV7-2, the J gene TRBJ2-2; D call uncertain. Germline V gene data show CDR1 as SGHTA and CDR2 as FQGNSA. The CDR3 has 15 residues. V lost 2 bases to trimming and J lost 6 bases, with 13 bases between them. CDR3 nucleotides: TGTGCCAGCAGCTTATTGATCCACCGGTCCGGGGAGCTGTTTTTT. Translation: CASSLLIHRSGELFF.

The chain combines TRBV7-2 with TRBJ1-1; D is undetermined. V was cut by 1 base and J by 7 bases, with 16 bases left in between. The CDR3 has 15 residues. Germline-derived CDR1 and CDR2 are SGHTA and FQGNSA. CDR3 sequence: CASSLVGGLMGEAFF. The DNA for the CDR3 is TGTGCCAGCAGCTTAGTGGGAGGGTTGATGGGTGAAGCTTTCTTT.

This chain links TRBV4-2 with TRBJ2-7, with D possibly matching TRBD1 (5 bases). Germline V CDR1 and CDR2: LGHNA, YNFKEQ. The CDR3 extends over 18 amino acids. Trimming removed 0 bases at V and 4 bases at J, with 22 bases between. As DNA, the CDR3 is TGTGCCAGCAGCCAAGATCTTCAGACAGCTACAAGAAGTTACGAGCAGTACTTC. Translating gives CASSQDLQTATRSYEQYF.

This chain joins TRBV13 and TRBJ2-5; 8 nucleotides match TRBD2. Germline V CDR1 and CDR2: PRHDT, FYEKMQ (reference sequence). The CDR3 runs to 16 residues. V gave up 5 bases and J gave up 5 bases; unmatched junction bases: 13. Here the CDR3 DNA reads TGTGCCAGCAGCAAACGCACGGGGGGGGCCGCCGAGACCCAGTACTTC. Translation gives CASSKRTGGAAETQYF.

J is TRBJ2-2 and V is TRBV6-1; D is unresolved. This CDR3 comprises 14 residues. Deletions cut 7 bases from V and 0 bases from J, with 9 bases between. The germline V gene has CDR1 MNHNS and CDR2 SASEGT. The CDR3 bases are TGTGCCAGCAACTATCTCGCGAACACCGGGGAGCTGTTTTTT. Amino acid sequence: CASNYLANTGELFF.

The V and J genes are TRBV28 and TRBJ2-1, with D perhaps being TRBD1 or TRBD2 (5 bases each). The CDR3 loop spans 15 amino acids. Germline V CDR1 and CDR2: MDHEN, SYDVKM. V lost 7 bases to trimming and J lost 3 bases, with 16 bases between them. CDR3 bases: TGTGCCAGCATCGGGGCGGTCAGGGACTACAATGAGCAGTTCTTC. It is translated as CASIGAVRDYNEQFF.

This sequence joins TRBV7-9 and TRBJ2-5, with 7 bases identical to TRBD1. Trimming removed 2 bases from V and 4 bases from J; junction bases left unmatched: 7. Germline V gene data show CDR1 as SEHNR and CDR2 as FQNEAQ (reference sequence). The CDR3 runs to 15 residues. The CDR3: CASSLRQGTAETQYF. CDR3 in DNA: TGTGCCAGCAGCTTACGACAGGGAACGGCAGAGACCCAGTACTTC.

The V gene is TRBV29-1, the J gene TRBJ1-1; TRBD1 aligns across 7 bases. There are 14 residues in the CDR3. The germline V gene encodes CDR1 SQVTM and CDR2 ANQGSEA. V lost 6 bases to trimming and J lost 5 bases; unmatched junction nucleotides: 12. CDR3: CSVIMTGYQTEAFF. CDR3 DNA: TGCAGCGTGATTATGACAGGGTACCAAACTGAAGCTTTCTTT.

The chain joins TRBV27 to TRBJ2-1, with TRBD1 as a possible D gene (5 bases). Between the trimmed V and J ends, which lost 5 bases and 4 bases, there was a span of 9 bases. The CDR3 length is 13 residues. CDR1 and CDR2 (germline): MNHEY, SMNVEV (reference sequence). DNA of the CDR3: TGTGCCAGCAGTATACAGGTGTACAATGAGCAGTTCTTC. This codes for CASSIQVYNEQFF.

This clone came up a few times. This rearrangement joins TRBV6-5 to TRBJ2-1, with 8 bases matching TRBD2. After removal of 2 bases from V and 7 bases from J, the junction contained 4 bases not matched to a gene. The CDR3 has 14 residues. Per the germline V gene, CDR1 is MNHEY and CDR2 is SVGAGI. The CDR3, as DNA: TGTGCCAGCAGTTACGGTTCGGGGGGGAATGAGCAGTTCTTC. Protein product: CASSYGSGGNEQFF.

The gene calls are TRBV7-6 and TRBJ2-2; D call uncertain. Deletions cut 0 bases from V and 5 bases from J, with 7 bases between. The CDR3 is 14 residues long. From germline, CDR1 is SGHVS and CDR2 FNYEAQ. For the CDR3, the DNA is TGTGCCAGCAGCTTAGCCCCAGGAACCGGGGAGCTGTTTTTT. Residues: CASSLAPGTGELFF.